Below, 27 T cell receptor beta chains from the same sample are listed, as sequenced in a study of T-cell memory formation after mild COVID-19 (dated by TCRdb to the early 2020s). Library creation used 5' RACE. TCRdb lists the instrument as Illumina NovaSeq 6000. TCRdb handled the public reads itself, with Q25 trimming in fastp and clone calling in MiXCR, and kept productive beta chains. All rows with the same CDR3 protein become a single entry with the most common DNA and genes. The sample table contains some 250,000 distinct CDR3 sequences; only one count was recorded for 9.4% of them. Of the sample, around a fifth falls within the top ten clones. Sample: PBMCs or a T cell subset sorted from them (not recorded which). The origin of the receptors is a man younger than 35 who had mild COVID-19 (a few samples of this study predate the infection). The sample titles of this study are shuffled in the database, so cell type and time point are left out; the donor was told from shared clones.

This clonotype was counted a few times. The chain carries TRBV4-1 and TRBJ1-5; 8 nucleotides line up with TRBD1. Germline CDR1 is MGHRA and CDR2 is YSYEKL. CDR3 size: 17 residues. Trimming took 4 bases from V and 0 from J; bases not matched to a gene: 8. CDR3 loop: CASSRASTGDSNQPQHF. CDR3 coding DNA: TGCGCCAGCAGCCGCGCTTCGACAGGGGATAGCAATCAGCCCCAGCATTTT.

This clonotype was counted a few times. This chain uses TRBV12-3 or TRBV12-4 with TRBJ1-1; D remains ambiguous. The CDR3 runs 14 residues. The V and J ends lost 3 bases and 4 bases respectively, with 12 bases between them. CDR3 residues: CASSFYGRGTEAFF. The CDR3 coding sequence is TGTGCCAGCAGTTTTTACGGGCGGGGCACTGAAGCTTTCTTT.

Only a few counts were recorded for this clonotype. This sequence joins TRBV18 and TRBJ2-7; tentatively, D is TRBD1 (5 bases). CDR3 length equals 13 residues. The V and J ends lost 5 bases and 7 bases respectively, with 15 bases between them. Germline CDR1 reads KGHSH; CDR2 reads LQKENI. The DNA of the CDR3 is TGTGCCAGCTCATCGCAATTTGCAGGGGAGCAGTACGTC. Protein product: CASSSQFAGEQYV.

The chain couples TRBV11-2 to TRBJ1-4; D may be TRBD1 (6 bases). This CDR3 comprises 13 residues. In germline, CDR1 is SGHAT, CDR2 FQNNGV. Trimming took 0 bases from V and 17 from J, leaving 16 bases between them. The CDR3, as DNA: TGTGCCAGCAGCTTAGAGGGCGGAGCAGGGGTATTTTTT. This codes for CASSLEGGAGVFF.

The V and J genes are TRBV7-9 and TRBJ2-5; TRBD1 matches at 9 bases. With 5 bases clipped from V and 5 bases from J, the junction kept 9 bases outside the gene matches. The CDR3 totals 15 residues. Per the germline V gene, CDR1 is SEHNR and CDR2 is FQNEAQ (reference sequence). This CDR3 is CASSLNRGRVETQYF. The DNA for the CDR3 is TGTGCCAGCAGCCTGAACAGGGGGCGCGTGGAGACCCAGTACTTC.

This clonotype showed up just a few times. The chain employs TRBV27 and TRBJ1-6; D remains unclear. CDR1 is MNHEY and CDR2 is SMNVEV in the germline V gene (reference sequence). The CDR3 contains 17 residues. Trimming removed 0 bases from V and 0 bases from J, with 9 bases in between. The CDR3 is CASSLSSSRSYNSPLHF. The CDR3 DNA follows: TGTGCCAGCAGTTTATCGAGCAGTCGCTCCTATAATTCACCCCTCCACTTT.

This clonotype was seen a few times. The V and J genes are TRBV3-1 and TRBJ1-6; D gene uncertain. Germline CDR1 reads LGHDT; CDR2 reads YNNKEL (reference sequence). The CDR3 contains 14 residues. The V end was cut by 3 bases, the J end by 9 bases, with 12 bases between. CDR3 in DNA: TGTGCCAGCAGCCATACATTCGCCATTTCACCCCTCCACTTT. Translation gives CASSHTFAISPLHF.

The V gene is TRBV9, the J gene TRBJ2-7; 12 bases agree with TRBD2. V gave up 4 bases and J gave up 6 bases; unmatched junction bases: 5. CDR1 and CDR2 (germline): SGDLS, YYNGEE. The CDR3 length is 14 residues. The CDR3 nucleotides are TGTGCCAGCAGCAAGACTAGCGGGGGATCCGAGCAGTACTTC. It is translated as CASSKTSGGSEQYF.

The rearrangement links TRBV9 to TRBJ2-1; D possibly corresponds to TRBD2 (6 bases). Looked up from germline, CDR1 is SGDLS and CDR2 is YYNGEE. The CDR3 has 15 amino acids. V was trimmed by 0 bases and J by 0 bases, leaving 7 bases between them. In nucleotides, the CDR3 is TGTGCCAGCAGCGTAGGCGGGGACTCCTACAATGAGCAGTTCTTC. The encoded protein is CASSVGGDSYNEQFF.

The chain combines TRBV11-2 with TRBJ1-6; D uncertain. CDR1 is SGHAT and CDR2 is FQNNGV in the germline V gene. The CDR3 loop spans 12 amino acids. Deletions cut 4 bases from V and 7 bases from J, with 5 bases between. The CDR3 spells CASSSPNSPLHF. The CDR3 DNA reads TGTGCCAGCAGCTCGCCCAATTCACCCCTCCACTTT.

This clonotype was recorded at least ten times. CDR3 protein: CASSLGPGNGEKLFF. In DNA form, the CDR3 reads TGCGCCAGCAGCTTGGGTCCAGGGAACGGTGAAAAACTGTTTTTT. The chain is built from TRBV5-1 and TRBJ1-4, with D possibly TRBD1 on 5 matching bases. The V gene lost 0 bases and the J gene lost 7 bases, with 13 bases spanning the gap. The CDR3 covers 15 residues. Germline V CDR1 and CDR2: SGHRS, YFSETQ.

This clonotype was detected only a few times. This CDR3 is CASSPWGSGNTEAFF. Here the CDR3 DNA reads TGTGCCAGCAGCCCATGGGGGTCGGGGAACACTGAAGCTTTCTTT. This chain joins TRBV6-5 and TRBJ1-1, with D possibly matching TRBD1 (5 bases). The CDR3 totals 15 residues. Germline V CDR1 and CDR2: MNHEY, SVGAGI. V gave up 6 bases and J gave up 1 base, with 15 bases separating them.

In its sample, this clonotype was seen a few times. V usage is TRBV28 and J usage is TRBJ1-5; 7 bases align to TRBD1. The junction had 8 bases not matched to a gene; V was cut back by 5 bases and J by 7 bases. The CDR3 length is 14 residues. CDR1 and CDR2 from the germline V gene are MDHEN and SYDVKM. The CDR3 sequence is CASSKGQEGQPQHF. In DNA, the CDR3 is TGTGCCAGCAGTAAAGGACAGGAGGGCCAGCCCCAGCATTTT.

This clonotype has only a few counts. The chain uses TRBV7-8 and TRBJ2-2; D unresolved. Germline V gene sequence: CDR1 SGHVS, CDR2 FQNEAQ. This CDR3 is 18 amino acids long. Deletions cut 3 bases from V and 6 bases from J, with 23 bases between. This CDR3 is CASSLPKLPRSGAGELFF. The DNA for the CDR3 is TGTGCCAGCAGCTTGCCCAAGCTGCCTAGGTCGGGTGCCGGGGAGCTGTTTTTT.

The rearrangement links TRBV4-1 to TRBJ2-2; D may be TRBD1 or TRBD2 (5 bases each). Trimming took 4 bases from V and 4 from J, leaving 10 bases between them. The CDR3 extends over 14 amino acids. CDR1 is MGHRA, CDR2 YSYEKL, per germline. DNA for the CDR3: TGCGCCAGCAGCCTTCCGGGGACCACCGGGGAGCTGTTTTTT. Translated: CASSLPGTTGELFF.

This chain links TRBV6-5 with TRBJ2-2, with 10 bases lining up with TRBD2. The CDR3 covers 15 residues. The germline V gene encodes CDR1 MNHEY and CDR2 SVGAGI. Losses at the gene ends were 8 bases for V and 5 bases for J; bases not matched to a gene: 8. CDR3 region: CASRSGGTFTGELFF. The CDR3 nucleotides read TGTGCCAGCCGTAGCGGGGGGACTTTTACCGGGGAGCTGTTTTTT.

This chain connects TRBV6-6 to TRBJ2-7, with 12 bases fitting TRBD1. V was pared by 6 bases and J by 7 bases, with 10 bases of the junction left unmatched. The CDR3 length is 15 residues. CDR1 is MNHNY and CDR2 is SVGAGI in the germline V gene (reference sequence). The CDR3 DNA reads TGTGCCAGCAGCTCCCCGGGACAGGGGGCTCGGGAGCAGTACGTC. Encoded protein: CASSSPGQGAREQYV.

This clonotype came up many times. The gene calls are TRBV5-1 and TRBJ2-5; TRBD1 might be the D (6 bases). The CDR3 is 15 residues long. V lost 0 bases, J lost 5 bases, and 14 bases lay in between. The germline CDR1 and CDR2 sequences are SGHRS and YFSETQ. The CDR3 is CASSLAGSGVETQYF. The CDR3 nucleotides are TGCGCCAGCAGCTTGGCCGGGTCAGGGGTGGAGACCCAGTACTTC.

This clonotype turned up a few times. This chain links TRBV4-3 with TRBJ1-2; D not resolved. The V gene's germline CDR1 is LGHNA and CDR2 YSLEER. Trimming took 4 bases from V and 0 from J, leaving 12 bases between them. This CDR3 is 15 amino acids long. In DNA form, the CDR3 reads TGCGCCAGCAGCCGTTCGCAGGCTTCTAACTATGGCTACACCTTC. Amino acid sequence: CASSRSQASNYGYTF.

This chain connects TRBV5-1 to TRBJ2-2, with D unresolved. The CDR3 length is 14 residues. CDR1 and CDR2 (germline): SGHRS, YFSETQ. V lost 3 bases, J lost 4 bases, and 10 bases lay in between. This chain's CDR3 is CASSSEDSTGELFF. CDR3 nucleotides: TGCGCCAGCAGCTCGGAAGACTCCACCGGGGAGCTGTTTTTT.

The chain combines TRBV6-2 or TRBV6-3 with TRBJ2-7; D is unclear. Germline V lookup: CDR1 MNHEY, CDR2 SVGEGT. Trimming shortened V by 4 bases and J by 6 bases, and 16 bases separated the two germline ends. The CDR3 length is 14 residues. The CDR3 DNA sequence: TGTGCCAGCAGTTCCGGACCCGCAAGGGTCGAGCAGTACGTC. It encodes CASSSGPARVEQYV.

This clonotype was recorded a few times. The rearrangement joins TRBV30 to TRBJ2-3; 7 nucleotides agree with TRBD1. With 1 base clipped from V and 0 bases from J, the junction kept 4 bases outside the gene matches. This CDR3 is 15 amino acids long. Germline CDR1 reads GTSNPN; CDR2 reads SVGIG (reference sequence). CDR3 sequence: CAWSAGQASTDTQYF. The CDR3 DNA reads as TGTGCCTGGAGTGCCGGACAGGCTAGCACAGATACGCAGTATTTT. Using reference TRBV30 and TRBJ2-3 for the parts outside the CDR3, the full variable domain is SQTIHQWPATLVQPVGSPLSLECTVEGTSNPNLYWYRQAAGRGLQLLFYSVGIGQISSEVPQNLSASRPQDRQFILSSKKLLLSDSGFYLCAWSAGQASTDTQYFGPGTRLTVL.

V usage is TRBV7-2 and J usage is TRBJ2-2; D could derive from TRBD1 or TRBD2 (5 bases each). Trimming shortened V by 10 bases and J by 1 base, and 13 bases separated the two germline ends. The CDR3 length is 14 residues. Germline-derived CDR1 and CDR2 are SGHTA and FQGNSA. DNA for the CDR3: TGTGCCAAACGGGGCACAGGGAACACCGGGGAGCTGTTTTTT. Protein product: CAKRGTGNTGELFF.

In this sample, this clonotype turned up a few times. The chain is built from TRBV4-2 and TRBJ2-3; D unclear. The germline V gene encodes CDR1 LGHNA and CDR2 YNFKEQ. V was shortened by 0 bases and J by 2 bases, with 9 bases between the two germline ends. CDR3 size: 15 residues. The CDR3 DNA is TGTGCCAGCAGCCAAGAAATCCAGACCACAGATACGCAGTATTTT. Its translation: CASSQEIQTTDTQYF.

V is TRBV18 and J is TRBJ1-2; 8 bases are shared with TRBD1. CDR3 length equals 14 residues. The V segment lost 5 bases and the J segment 8 bases; nucleotides outside the gene matches: 10. Germline CDR1 KGHSH, CDR2 LQKENI. The CDR3 is CASSTGDRTLGYTF. CDR3 DNA: TGTGCCAGCTCAACGGGGGACAGGACCTTGGGCTACACCTTC. The whole variable domain, remainder taken from reference TRBV18 and TRBJ1-2, is NAGVMQNPRHLVRRRGQEARLRCSPMKGHSHVYWYRQLPEEGLKFMVYLQKENIIDESGMPKERFSAEFPKEGPSILRIQQVVRGDSAAYFCASSTGDRTLGYTFGSGTRLTVV.

A few counts support this clonotype. The rearrangement links TRBV20-1 to TRBJ2-1; D is unresolved. CDR1 and CDR2 from the germline V gene are DFQATT and SNEGSKA (reference sequence). Trimming pared 4 bases from V and 3 bases from J, leaving 7 bases between. The CDR3 sequence is 12 residues long. CDR3 residues: CSAKRIYNEQFF. In nucleotides, the CDR3 is TGCAGTGCTAAGAGAATCTACAATGAGCAGTTCTTC.

This clonotype has more than one count but fewer than ten. The genes are TRBV7-8 and TRBJ1-5, with a weak D call TRBD1 (5 bases). V was shortened by 9 bases and J by 2 bases, with 11 bases between the two germline ends. The CDR3 has 13 amino acids. Germline loops: CDR1 SGHVS, CDR2 FQNEAQ. CDR3 sequence (DNA): TGTGCCAGTGGGGGACTGGGCAATCAGCCCCAGCATTTT. Translated, it gives CASGGLGNQPQHF.